This T cell receptor beta chain was documented in a study of T-cell reconstitution after alpha-beta-depleted transplantation in children. The study's findings and limits: Surviving thymic progenitors and recipient T cells were the source of high TCRbeta diversity at day 60 in some patients. Several hundred rapidly expanded clones from non-depleted graft cells reportedly supplied alpha-beta T cells about two months post-transplant. T-cell counts and diversity were attributed mostly to newly produced T cells one year after transplant.

This clonotype was detected only a few times. Antigen specificity is unknown. Germline CDR1 DFQATT, CDR2 SNEGSKA (reference sequence). The V segment lost 4 bases and the J segment 7 bases; nucleotides outside the gene matches: 8. This CDR3 has 13 amino acids. Unique molecular identifiers were used to barcode this TCRbeta library. Each CDR3 protein is one row after TCRdb ran MiXCR on the PCR reads. The sample lists around 230,000 distinct CDR3 sequences, roughly 18% occurring once. The chain recombines TRBV20-1 with TRBJ1-1, with TRBD1 identical over 8 bases. The sequence was collected from a male patient between 2 and 9 years old who had a stem cell transplant for acute lymphoblastic leukemia, so the T cells may come from the graft donor. The specimen was PBMCs, mostly from graft donor cells, collected 360 days after TCRalphabeta/CD19-depleted stem cell transplant. The chain's CDR3 is CSANPGTGHEAFF. The CDR3 coding sequence is TGCAGTGCTAACCCGGGGACAGGACATGAAGCTTTCTTT.